Listed below are T cell receptor beta chains from one sample, sequenced in a study of Graves' ophthalmopathy and Graves' hyperthyroidism. Using its own MiXCR run on the multiplex PCR reads, TCRdb lists one record per CDR3 protein. The table records 400,000 to 450,000 distinct CDR3 sequences, around 21% of them present only once. The sample comprised peripheral blood. These receptors all come from a woman between 18 and 29 years old with stable Graves' hyperthyroidism. Both conserved end residues are part of each CDR3. The order of the fields is clone size, D gene, V gene, J gene, CDR3 DNA, CDR3 protein. D genes are given only for firm matches. Only some rows state a clone size, as once, few, many or a class for expanded clones.

.	.	TRBV6-2/TRBV6-3	TRBJ1-2	TGTGCCAGCAGTTACGACGGCCTCGGGGATTCTTTATGCTACACCTTC	CASSYDGLGDSLCYTF
many	.	TRBV20-1	TRBJ2-7	TGCAGTGCTAGTGGGGAGGAGGGTCTATACTCCTACGAGCAGTACTTC	CSASGEEGLYSYEQYF
many	.	TRBV2	TRBJ1-2	TGTGCCAGCACCGAAGGCGGAGTGAACGCTAACTATGGCTACACCTTC	CASTEGGVNANYGYTF
many	.	TRBV7-8	TRBJ2-5	TGTGCCAGCAGCTTAGTCGGCGGGAACCCTCGAGAGACCCAGTACTTC	CASSLVGGNPRETQYF
few	.	TRBV3-1	TRBJ2-7	TGTGCCAGCGAGGGGGGAACCTACGAGCAGTACTTC	CASEGGTYEQYF
few	TRBD1	TRBV2	TRBJ2-7	TGTGCCAGCTTAGAGGGGAGACAGGGGCGCACTTACGAGCAGTACTTC	CASLEGRQGRTYEQYF
many	.	TRBV4-1	TRBJ1-1	TGCGCCAGCAGCCACGGATCGGGCAGGGCGACCAACACTGAAGCTTTCTTT	CASSHGSGRATNTEAFF
many	.	TRBV7-9	TRBJ2-7	TGTGCCAGCAGCTACAGTGGCTCCGAGCAGTACTTC	CASSYSGSEQYF
many	.	TRBV30	TRBJ1-1	TGTGCCTGCAAGAGGGAGGCAAACACTGAAGCTTTCTTT	CACKREANTEAFF
.	.	TRBV11-3	TRBJ2-5	TGTGCCAGCAGCTTACGAACAGGCCCTCAAGAGACCCAGTACTTC	CASSLRTGPQETQYF
many	.	TRBV20-1	TRBJ1-5	TGCAGTGCCCGGAAGAATCAGCCCCAGCATTTT	CSARKNQPQHF
many	.	TRBV11-2	TRBJ1-3	TGTGCCAGCAGCTTAGGATCCGGGGCTGGAAACACCATATATTTT	CASSLGSGAGNTIYF
few	.	TRBV20-1	TRBJ2-3	TGCAGTGCTCCCGGACTAACTAGCACAGATACGCAGTATTTT	CSAPGLTSTDTQYF
.	.	TRBV29-1	TRBJ2-7	TGCAGCGTTGTGGGGTCCTACGAGCAGTACTTC	CSVVGSYEQYF
many	TRBD1	TRBV24-1	TRBJ2-2	TGTGCCATCGGGACAGGGGACATAACAGCGAACACCGGGGAGCTGTTTTTT	CAIGTGDITANTGELFF
.	.	TRBV3-1	TRBJ2-7	TGTGCCAGCAGCCGAAATTTTTACGAGCAGTACTTC	CASSRNFYEQYF
.	.	TRBV6-5	TRBJ2-7	TGTGCCAGCAGTTACTCGCGGGATGAATACGAGCAGTACTTC	CASSYSRDEYEQYF
many	TRBD2	TRBV2	TRBJ2-7	TGTGCCCGGGGTGGACTAGCGGGAACCCAAAGCTCCTACGAGCAGTACTTC	CARGGLAGTQSSYEQYF
many	TRBD2	TRBV6-1	TRBJ2-7	TGTGCCAGCAGTGAAGGATTCAGCGGGAGGGAATATTACGAGCAGTACTTC	CASSEGFSGREYYEQYF
many	.	TRBV2	TRBJ2-7	TGTGCCAGCAGTGTTCGGGCGTTATACTCCTACGAGCAGTACTTC	CASSVRALYSYEQYF
few	.	TRBV5-1	TRBJ2-7	TGCGCCAGCAGCTTGTTGGTGGGGGGCAGGGGCGAGCAGTACTTC	CASSLLVGGRGEQYF
many	TRBD1	TRBV7-2	TRBJ1-2	TGTGCCAGCAGCCCGGACAGGTCTTCTTACTATGGCTACACCTTC	CASSPDRSSYYGYTF
many	.	TRBV20-1	TRBJ2-7	TGCAGTGCTAACCGGCTAGCGAGGGGCTACGAGCAGTACTTC	CSANRLARGYEQYF
many	TRBD1	TRBV15	TRBJ2-7	TGTGCCACCAGCAGAGAAGGGACAGGGGGCTACGAGCAGTACTTC	CATSREGTGGYEQYF
many	.	TRBV7-3	TRBJ2-2	TGTGCCAGCAGCTTAACCGGTCAGGGTACGAACACCGGGGAGCTGTTTTTT	CASSLTGQGTNTGELFF
.	.	TRBV30	TRBJ1-1	TGTGCCTGGAGTCGCCAAAACCCGATGTGGAACACTGAAGCTTTCTTT	CAWSRQNPMWNTEAFF